The 27 T cell receptor beta chains presented below share a single source sample, sequenced in a study of T-cell reconstitution after alpha-beta-depleted transplantation in children (dated by TCRdb to about 2016). Library construction relied on PCR. This sample was sequenced with an Illumina HiSeq 2500. TCR library preparation used molecular barcoding, with unique molecular identifiers applied to normalize quantification of the TCRbeta repertoire. TCRdb reprocessed the public reads (quality trimming at Q25 with fastp, clone calling with MiXCR) and kept in-frame beta chains. Records with the same CDR3 protein are collapsed into one entry carrying the most frequent genes and DNA. Recorded for this sample are about 340,000 distinct CDR3 sequences; 15% to 20% of them occurred a single time. Together, the top ten hold about 41% of the sample. The label giving this sample's treatment or condition can be read as: allogeneic hematopoietic cell transplantation with graft depleted of TCRalphabeta T cells and CD19 B cells.

The specimen comprised PBMCs, mostly from graft donor cells, sampled 360 days after TCRalphabeta/CD19-depleted stem cell transplant. These receptors came from a male patient aged 2 to 10 who had a stem cell transplant for acute lymphoblastic leukemia, so the T cells may come from the graft donor.

This clonotype was counted a few times. The chain couples TRBV27 to TRBJ2-7; 7 positions agree with TRBD1. Trimming at V came to 4 bases and at J to 0 bases, leaving 3 bases not matched to a gene. Germline CDR1 MNHEY, CDR2 SMNVEV (reference sequence). This CDR3 has 14 amino acids. The CDR3 coding sequence is TGTGCCAGCAGTTGGGCAGGGGGCTCCTACGAGCAGTACTTC. This translates into CASSWAGGSYEQYF.

The CDR3 DNA reads TGCGCCAGCAGCCAAGGCCCACCGGGCCTTGGCGACGACGAGCAGTACTTC. It is translated as CASSQGPPGLGDDEQYF. The chain recombines TRBV4-3 with TRBJ2-7; no definite D call. Germline V gene data show CDR1 as LGHNA and CDR2 as YSLEER. Trimming took 1 base from V and 5 from J, leaving 21 bases between them. This CDR3 is built from 17 residues.

This rearrangement joins TRBV19 to TRBJ1-2; the D is unclear. The V end lost 3 bases, the J end lost 7 bases, and 12 bases lay between the germline ends. Germline CDR1 LNHDA, CDR2 SQIVND (reference sequence). The CDR3 is made up of 13 amino acids. In nucleotides, the CDR3 is TGTGCCAGTAGTATGGGTGTAGGAGGTGGCTACACCTTC. It encodes CASSMGVGGGYTF.

V gene TRBV11-2 combines with J gene TRBJ2-5; D remains unclear. Germline lookup yields CDR1 SGHAT and CDR2 FQNNGV. V gave up 4 bases and J gave up 5 bases, with 14 bases separating them. This CDR3 has 14 amino acids. The CDR3, as DNA: TGTGCCAGCAGCTGGGCCCTTCAAGGGGAGACCCAGTACTTC. Amino acids: CASSWALQGETQYF.

The gene calls are TRBV6-2 or TRBV6-3 and TRBJ2-1, with D perhaps matching TRBD2 (6 bases). The CDR3 has 15 residues. V lost 6 bases to trimming and J lost 5 bases, with 17 bases between them. Looked up from germline, CDR1 is MNHEY and CDR2 is SVGEGT. The CDR3 DNA sequence: TGTGCCAGCAGATTCCGGGAGAGAGGCGACAATGAGCAGTTCTTC. This translates into CASRFRERGDNEQFF.

Only a few counts were recorded for this clonotype. CDR3 DNA sequence: TGTGCCAGCAGTTTAGGGGAGGAGCTGTTTTTT. This sequence encodes CASSLGEELFF. This chain links TRBV12-3 or TRBV12-4 with TRBJ2-2; D is unresolved. The CDR3 runs to 11 residues. V lost 1 base and J 10 bases, leaving 4 bases between the germline ends.

V is TRBV6-2 or TRBV6-3 and J is TRBJ2-3; D may correspond to TRBD1 or TRBD2 (5 bases each). This CDR3 spans 17 amino acids. The germline V gene has CDR1 MNHEY and CDR2 SVGEGT. V lost 6 bases, J lost 2 bases, and 21 bases lay in between. CDR3 DNA sequence: TGTGCCAGCAGCCTACTTCGGGACCCAAGCCCCACAGATACGCAGTATTTT. Its protein product is CASSLLRDPSPTDTQYF.

This clonotype appeared many times. The chain couples TRBV29-1 to TRBJ2-5, with D possibly matching TRBD2 (5 bases). V dropped 4 bases and J dropped 2 bases, with 20 bases sitting between them. This CDR3 has 16 amino acids. Germline CDR1 reads SQVTM; CDR2 reads ANQGSEA. CDR3 amino acids: CSVVPWAGGGQETQYF. DNA for the CDR3: TGCAGCGTTGTACCTTGGGCCGGAGGAGGTCAAGAGACCCAGTACTTC.

Many counts were recorded for this clonotype. At one end the junction does not follow the germline gene, possibly because of a read error. The chain joins TRBV7-7 to TRBJ2-3, with 8 bases aligning to TRBD2. The CDR3 has 15 amino acids. Germline V lookup: CDR1 SSHAT, CDR2 FNYEAQ (reference sequence). CDR3 residues: CASSLTSASTDTQYF. The CDR3, as DNA: TGTGCTAGCAGCTTGACTAGCGCAAGCACAGATACGCAGTATTTT.

At least ten counts were recorded for this clonotype. The rearrangement joins TRBV14 to TRBJ2-1; maybe TRBD2 (6 bases). CDR3 length equals 15 residues. Trimming removed 0 bases from V and 3 bases from J, with 9 bases in between. Per the germline V gene, CDR1 is SGHDN and CDR2 is FVKESK. CDR3 in amino acids: CASSQEGLYYNEQFF. CDR3 bases: TGTGCCAGCAGCCAAGAGGGACTCTACTACAATGAGCAGTTCTTC.

J is TRBJ2-1 and V is TRBV20-1, with a possible D match to TRBD1 (6 bases). Germline V gene sequence: CDR1 DFQATT, CDR2 SNEGSKA (reference sequence). The CDR3 runs to 17 residues. V lost 1 base and J lost 3, with 19 bases in between. CDR3 sequence: CSARVPTGPGDYNEQFF. The CDR3 DNA follows: TGCAGTGCTAGAGTCCCGACCGGCCCAGGGGACTACAATGAGCAGTTCTTC.

This clonotype was detected only a few times. The J gene is TRBJ2-1, the V gene TRBV6-2 or TRBV6-3; perhaps D is TRBD1 or TRBD2 (5 bases each). Between the trimmed V and J ends, which lost 7 bases and 8 bases, there was a span of 24 bases. The CDR3 covers 16 residues. Germline CDR1 MNHEY, CDR2 SVGEGT. CDR3 coding DNA: TGTGCCAGCACCGCCCCCCGGGGCCCCACAGTTCATGAGCAGTTCTTC. Translation: CASTAPRGPTVHEQFF.

The rearrangement joins TRBV28 to TRBJ2-7, with D possibly being TRBD2 (6 bases). Germline loops: CDR1 MDHEN, CDR2 SYDVKM. Trimming cost V 5 bases and J 2 bases, with 16 bases left between them. The CDR3 is 15 residues long. Here the CDR3 DNA reads TGTGCCAGCAGTCACCTTTTGGGCGGGACCTACGAGCAGTACTTC. It codes for CASSHLLGGTYEQYF.

In its sample, this clonotype was seen many times. This sequence joins TRBV27 and TRBJ2-2; 9 bases match TRBD1. The junction had 13 bases not matched to a gene; V was cut back by 4 bases and J by 4 bases. Germline loops: CDR1 MNHEY, CDR2 SMNVEV (reference sequence). The CDR3 sequence is 18 residues long. The CDR3 sequence: CASSSPRGTGLGTGELFF. CDR3 coding DNA: TGTGCCAGCAGTTCACCACGCGGGACAGGGTTAGGCACCGGGGAGCTGTTTTTT.

This rearrangement joins TRBV12-3 or TRBV12-4 to TRBJ2-1; 7 bases are shared with TRBD2. CDR3 size: 16 residues. V gave up 5 bases and J gave up 3 bases; unmatched junction bases: 10. In DNA, the CDR3 is TGTGCCAGCAGTCCTCCTACCGGGACTAACTACAATGAGCAGTTCTTC. It yields the protein CASSPPTGTNYNEQFF.

This rearrangement joins TRBV4-3 to TRBJ2-7; a possible D gene is TRBD2 (7 bases). The germline gives CDR1 LGHNA, CDR2 YSLEER. Trimming took 2 bases from V and 6 from J, leaving 23 bases between them. The CDR3 has 17 residues. The CDR3 spells CASSQLGGRGSLSEQYF. The DNA for the CDR3 is TGCGCCAGCAGCCAATTAGGGGGGAGGGGGAGCCTCTCCGAGCAGTACTTC.

This clonotype was found many times. The chain carries TRBV4-1 and TRBJ1-1, with D perhaps matching TRBD1 (5 bases). The germline gives CDR1 MGHRA, CDR2 YSYEKL. The CDR3 runs 15 residues. The V end was cut by 5 bases, the J end by 6 bases, with 19 bases between. As DNA, the CDR3 is TGCGCCAGCAGCGGTCTCAGGGAAGGTCGCCCTGAAGCTTTCTTT. Residues: CASSGLREGRPEAFF.

This clonotype was seen ten or more times. V usage is TRBV12-3 or TRBV12-4 and J usage is TRBJ2-7, with D uncertain. There are 14 residues in the CDR3. V dropped 2 bases and J dropped 3 bases, with 11 bases sitting between them. The CDR3 coding sequence is TGTGCCAGCAGTTTACACCTGACTGGCTACGAGCAGTACTTC. Its protein product is CASSLHLTGYEQYF.

This clonotype has ten or more counts. The chain is built from TRBV20-1 and TRBJ1-4; D gene ambiguous. Germline CDR1 is DFQATT and CDR2 is SNEGSKA (reference sequence). V shed 4 bases and J shed 2 bases, with 14 bases lying between them. The CDR3 covers 15 residues. CDR3 in amino acids: CSAKNLGLTNEKLFF. DNA of the CDR3: TGCAGTGCTAAAAACCTAGGGTTGACTAATGAAAAACTGTTTTTT.

The rearrangement joins TRBV10-3 to TRBJ2-7; either TRBD1 or TRBD2 may fit D (5 bases each). Per germline, CDR1 ENHRY and CDR2 SYGVKD. CDR3 size: 17 residues. V lost 0 bases to trimming and J lost 6 bases, with 21 bases between them. CDR3 residues: CAISESTRGVRRGEQYF. The CDR3 bases are TGTGCCATCAGTGAGTCGACCCGAGGGGTACGGCGAGGCGAGCAGTACTTC.

This clonotype came up many times. The rearrangement uses TRBV5-1 and TRBJ2-1; no definite D call. From germline, CDR1 is SGHRS and CDR2 YFSETQ. The CDR3 loop spans 15 amino acids. Trimming took 1 base from V and 1 from J, leaving 9 bases between them. The CDR3: CASSLSSGSYNEQFF. CDR3 bases: TGCGCCAGCAGCTTGTCCTCGGGTTCCTACAATGAGCAGTTCTTC.

This clonotype showed up just a few times. V gene TRBV6-1 combines with J gene TRBJ1-2; no clear D gene. The CDR3 is 16 amino acids. The V and J ends lost 7 bases and 4 bases respectively, with 22 bases between them. Germline CDR1 and CDR2: MNHNS and SASEGT. The CDR3, as DNA: TGTGCCAGCACCCGTTTGCTCGTCGTGGGAAGCTATGGCTACACCTTC. Amino acid sequence: CASTRLLVVGSYGYTF.

The V and J genes are TRBV10-3 and TRBJ2-2; no reliable D call. V lost 0 bases, J lost 5 bases, and 10 bases lay in between. Germline CDR1 and CDR2: ENHRY and SYGVKD. The CDR3 length is 15 residues. In DNA, the CDR3 is TGTGCCATCAGTGAGTCGGGCCCGAGGACCGGGGAGCTGTTTTTT. Residues: CAISESGPRTGELFF.

As concerns this clonotype: One junction end disagrees with the germline gene, perhaps due to a read error. The V call is TRBV20-1, the J call TRBJ2-3, with 7 nucleotides matching TRBD1. In germline, CDR1 is DFQATT, CDR2 SNEGSKA (reference sequence). This CDR3 is 13 amino acids long. Written as DNA, the CDR3 is TGCAGTGCAAGAGGACAGGCCACAGATACGCAGTATTTT. Amino acids: CSARGQATDTQYF.

The J gene is TRBJ2-5, the V gene TRBV4-3; the D gene is possibly TRBD2 (5 bases). Germline V CDR1 and CDR2: LGHNA, YSLEER. Deletions cut 4 bases from V and 0 bases from J, with 15 bases between. The CDR3 has 16 amino acids. CDR3 nucleotides: TGCGCCAGCAGCCCCTTACTCGGGGTGGACCAAGAGACCCAGTACTTC. Its protein is CASSPLLGVDQETQYF.

This clonotype occurred a few times. The CDR3 DNA is TGTGCCAGCATCCCTTTTCTAGCTGCCGAGCAGTACTTC. Translating gives CASIPFLAAEQYF. The chain couples TRBV2 to TRBJ2-7, with a possible D match to TRBD2 (5 bases). CDR1 and CDR2 (germline): SNHLY, FYNNEI. The CDR3 runs 13 residues. V was trimmed by 7 bases and J by 6 bases, leaving 16 bases between them.

The rearrangement joins TRBV11-2 to TRBJ1-5; D is possibly TRBD1 (5 bases). The length of the CDR3 is 14 residues. Per the germline V gene, CDR1 is SGHAT and CDR2 is FQNNGV. Trimming shortened V by 5 bases and J by 9 bases, and 17 bases separated the two germline ends. The CDR3 DNA sequence: TGTGCCAGCAGCCCCGGGGCCCTAATGTGGCCCCAGCATTTT. As protein: CASSPGALMWPQHF.